A single sample is the source of the 16 T cell receptor beta chains below, sequenced in a study of shared T cell receptors in the human thymus (dated by TCRdb to the early 2020s). The protocol used for the library was the immunoSEQ multiplex PCR assay. As stored in TCRdb, this immuneACCESS dataset retains in-frame rearrangements with V and J assigned. A fraction of the clones does not appear; measured against another copy, unresolved V genes explain less than half of the discrepancy, and the remainder lacks a known reason. The sample contains some 400,000 clones, about 95% of them found a single time. The top ten hold around 0.019% of the sample. The sequenced material came from thymocytes. The receptors derive from a human donor.

The rearrangement joins TRBV14 to TRBJ2-5; D unclear. This CDR3 comprises 13 residues. Germline-derived CDR1 and CDR2 are SGHDN and FVKESK. V was cut by 4 bases and J by 0 bases, with 6 bases left in between. This CDR3 is CASSPLDQETQYF. The CDR3 DNA sequence: TGTGCCAGCAGCCCCCTGGACCAAGAGACCCAGTACTTC.

This clone has just one count. The chain employs TRBV30 and TRBJ1-4; weak D call: TRBD1 (5 bases). The CDR3 length is 16 residues. Germline V lookup: CDR1 GTSNPN, CDR2 SVGIG (reference sequence). Trimming took off 4 bases at V and 5 bases at J, with 20 bases between the two ends. The DNA for the CDR3 is TGTGCCTGGACCTTCACCCAGGGCCGTGGGAATGAAAAACTGTTTTTT. Its translation: CAWTFTQGRGNEKLFF. The entire variable domain, with the rest obtained from reference TRBV30 and TRBJ1-4, is as follows: SQTIHQWPATLVQPVGSPLSLECTVEGTSNPNLYWYRQAAGRGLQLLFYSVGIGQISSEVPQNLSASRPQDRQFILSSKKLLLSDSGFYLCAWTFTQGRGNEKLFFGSGTQLSVL.

The chain couples TRBV11-2 to TRBJ1-4, with D possibly TRBD1 on 5 matching bases. Looked up from germline, CDR1 is SGHAT and CDR2 is FQNNGV. The CDR3 loop spans 12 amino acids. The ends were cut back, 0 bases at V and 15 bases at J, with 11 bases in the middle. The CDR3 reads CASSLDWGAVFF. The CDR3 DNA is TGTGCCAGCAGCTTAGATTGGGGCGCGGTGTTTTTT. The full variable domain, rest sourced from reference TRBV11-2 and TRBJ1-4, is EAGVAQSPRYKIIEKRQSVAFWCNPISGHATLYWYQQILGQGPKLLIQFQNNGVVDDSQLPKDRFSAERLKGVDSTLKIQPAKLEDSAVYLCASSLDWGAVFFGSGTQLSVL.

The rearrangement uses TRBV4-2 and TRBJ1-5; 9 nucleotides line up with TRBD1. The J segment lost 8 bases and the V segment lost 3 bases, leaving 11 bases of the junction unmatched. The CDR3 sequence is 16 residues long. Germline CDR1 LGHNA, CDR2 YNFKEQ. The CDR3 DNA sequence: TGTGCCAGCAGCCACCATCCGACAGGGGGTTATGAGCCCCAGCATTTT. Translated: CASSHHPTGGYEPQHF.

This clone was found once. This chain joins TRBV18 and TRBJ2-7; no firm D call. The CDR3 runs 14 residues. Germline CDR1 is KGHSH and CDR2 is LQKENI. Trimming took 3 bases from V and 2 from J, leaving 11 bases between them. The DNA for the CDR3 is TGTGCCAGCTCACCTTCGGCGCTCCCCTACGAGCAGTACTTC. Protein sequence: CASSPSALPYEQYF.

The chain links TRBV14 to TRBJ2-7; 11 positions match TRBD1. J lost 3 bases, V lost 4 bases, and 11 bases had no gene match. The CDR3 is 17 residues long. Germline CDR1 and CDR2: SGHDN and FVKESK. The DNA for the CDR3 is TGTGCCAGCAGCCCACCCTTGGGAGGGACAGGGGGCTACGAGCAGTACTTC. Its translation is CASSPPLGGTGGYEQYF. Filled out from reference TRBV14 and TRBJ2-7, the complete variable domain reads EAGVTQFPSHSVIEKGQTVTLRCDPISGHDNLYWYRRVMGKEIKFLLHFVKESKQDESGMPNNRFLAERTGGTYSTLKVQPAELEDSGVYFCASSPPLGGTGGYEQYFGPGTRLTVT.

V and J are TRBV19 and TRBJ1-1, with 7 bases fitting TRBD1. The CDR3 has 14 residues. J was trimmed by 5 bases and V by 10 bases; bases with no gene match: 13. Per the germline V gene, CDR1 is LNHDA and CDR2 is SQIVND (reference sequence). The CDR3 protein is CATRTPTGWTEAFF. CDR3 sequence (DNA): TGTGCCACCCGGACCCCGACAGGGTGGACTGAAGCTTTCTTT. Filled out from reference TRBV19 and TRBJ1-1, the complete variable domain reads DGGITQSPKYLFRKEGQNVTLSCEQNLNHDAMYWYRQDPGQGLRLIYYSQIVNDFQKGDIAEGYSVSREKKESFPLTVTSAQKNPTAFYLCATRTPTGWTEAFFGQGTRLTVV.

The sample holds one count of this clone. The chain uses TRBV6-1 and TRBJ1-5; D is unresolved. Per germline, CDR1 MNHNS and CDR2 SASEGT. Trimming removed 1 base at V and 11 bases at J, with 3 bases between. The CDR3 loop spans 10 amino acids. CDR3 amino acids: CASSEGAQHF. In DNA, the CDR3 is TGTGCCAGCAGTGAAGGAGCCCAGCATTTT.

This sequence joins TRBV6-4 and TRBJ2-3; TRBD1 might be the D (6 bases). V lost 3 bases and J lost 9, with 13 bases in between. Germline V gene data show CDR1 as MRHNA and CDR2 as SNTAGT. This CDR3 is built from 13 residues. The CDR3 region is CASSEGVTGTQYF. The CDR3 bases are TGTGCCAGCAGTGAAGGAGTCACAGGGACGCAGTATTTT.

The V and J genes are TRBV28 and TRBJ2-3; no definite D call. The CDR3 length is 16 residues. V lost 6 bases and J lost 1, with 17 bases in between. Looked up from germline, CDR1 is MDHEN and CDR2 is SYDVKM. The DNA for the CDR3 is TGTGCCAGCAGCCCACGGGTGACGCGCCGCACAGATACGCAGTATTTT. Its protein product is CASSPRVTRRTDTQYF.

The chain joins TRBV2 to TRBJ2-1; D is perhaps TRBD2 (6 bases). The CDR3 is made up of 21 amino acids. Trimming left V 4 bases short and J 1 base short, with 29 bases between. Germline V lookup: CDR1 SNHLY, CDR2 FYNNEI. CDR3 coding DNA: TGTGCCAGCAGTGTCCCAGACTCGGGCGGGACCTTCGACCCTTCCTACAATGAGCAGTTCTTC. Its protein is CASSVPDSGGTFDPSYNEQFF. The full variable domain, completed using reference TRBV2 and TRBJ2-1, is EPEVTQTPSHQVTQMGQEVILRCVPISNHLYFYWYRQILGQKVEFLVSFYNNEISEKSEIFDDQFSVERPDGSNFTLKIRSTKLEDSAMYFCASSVPDSGGTFDPSYNEQFFGPGTRLTVL.

The V and J genes are TRBV29-1 and TRBJ1-2; tentative D call: TRBD1 (5 bases). The V end lost 4 bases, the J end lost 4 bases, and 16 bases lay between the germline ends. The CDR3 length is 14 residues. Germline V CDR1 and CDR2: SQVTM, ANQGSEA. DNA for the CDR3: TGCAGCGTTGGAATCGGGGAGAGGGGCTATGGCTACACCTTC. Amino acids: CSVGIGERGYGYTF.

The chain links TRBV6-5 to TRBJ1-3; 10 nucleotides line up with TRBD1. Germline V gene data show CDR1 as MNHEY and CDR2 as SVGAGI. The CDR3 runs to 14 residues. Germline trimming cut 9 bases from V and 5 bases from J; bases unmatched to any gene: 7. The DNA of the CDR3 is TGTGCCAGAACCCGGGACAGGGGACGAAACACCATATATTTT. It is translated as CARTRDRGRNTIYF.

In its sample, this clone was seen once. This chain joins TRBV7-3 and TRBJ1-2; 7 positions match TRBD1. V was pared by 5 bases and J by 4 bases, with 4 bases of the junction left unmatched. The V gene's germline CDR1 is SGHTA and CDR2 FQGTGA. The CDR3 totals 13 residues. CDR3 DNA: TGTGCCAGCAGCCTTACAGGGGCCTATGGCTACACCTTC. Protein product: CASSLTGAYGYTF.

The V and J genes are TRBV27 and TRBJ2-1, with 7 bases aligning to TRBD2. Per germline, CDR1 MNHEY and CDR2 SMNVEV (reference sequence). V lost 5 bases and J lost 5; bases outside the gene matches: 12. This CDR3 contains 16 residues. The CDR3 spells CASSNDLAAANNEQFF. The CDR3 nucleotides read TGTGCCAGCAGTAATGACCTAGCGGCCGCTAACAATGAGCAGTTCTTC.

The genes are TRBV28 and TRBJ2-7; D is undetermined. Per germline, CDR1 MDHEN and CDR2 SYDVKM. The CDR3 covers 14 residues. V was trimmed by 3 bases and J by 3 bases, leaving 12 bases between them. For the CDR3, the DNA is TGTGCCAGCAGTTTGGGCCAGGAATACTACGAGCAGTACTTC. As protein: CASSLGQEYYEQYF.